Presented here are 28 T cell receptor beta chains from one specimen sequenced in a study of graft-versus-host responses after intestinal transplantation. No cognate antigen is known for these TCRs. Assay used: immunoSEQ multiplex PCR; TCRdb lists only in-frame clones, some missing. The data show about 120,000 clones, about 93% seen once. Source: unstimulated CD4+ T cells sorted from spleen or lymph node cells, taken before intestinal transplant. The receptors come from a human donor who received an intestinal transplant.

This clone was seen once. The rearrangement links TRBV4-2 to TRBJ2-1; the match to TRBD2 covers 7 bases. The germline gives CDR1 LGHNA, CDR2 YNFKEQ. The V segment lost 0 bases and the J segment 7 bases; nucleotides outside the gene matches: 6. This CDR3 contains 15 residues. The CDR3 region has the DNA TGTGCCAGCAGCCAAGATTTGCTAGCGGTTAATGAGCAGTTCTTC. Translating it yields CASSQDLLAVNEQFF.

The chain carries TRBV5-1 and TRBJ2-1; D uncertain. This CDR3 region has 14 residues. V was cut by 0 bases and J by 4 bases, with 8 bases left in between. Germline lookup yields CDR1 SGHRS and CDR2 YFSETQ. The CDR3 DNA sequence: TGCGCCAGCAGCTTGGTACGGGTTTACAATGAGCAGTTCTTC. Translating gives CASSLVRVYNEQFF. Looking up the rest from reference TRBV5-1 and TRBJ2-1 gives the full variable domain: KAGVTQTPRYLIKTRGQQVTLSCSPISGHRSVSWYQQTPGQGLQFLFEYFSETQRNKGNFPGRFSGRQFSNSRSEMNVSTLELGDSALYLCASSLVRVYNEQFFGPGTRLTVL.

The CDR3 DNA sequence: TGTGCCAGCAGTTATAGGGGGCGCGGCACTGAAGCTTTCTTT. Protein product: CASSYRGRGTEAFF. This rearrangement joins TRBV6-5 to TRBJ1-1, with 7 bases matching TRBD1. V lost 3 bases to trimming and J lost 4 bases; unmatched junction nucleotides: 5. This CDR3 has 14 amino acids. The V gene's germline CDR1 is MNHEY and CDR2 SVGAGI.

For the CDR3, the DNA is TGTGCCAGCAGCTCACGGGACGGATCCTACGAGCAGTACTTC. Its translation: CASSSRDGSYEQYF. The chain links TRBV13 to TRBJ2-7; D might be TRBD1 or TRBD2, each matching 5 bases. Germline CDR1 reads PRHDT; CDR2 reads FYEKMQ (reference sequence). Trimming pared 4 bases from V and 1 base from J, leaving 11 bases between. This CDR3 has 14 amino acids.

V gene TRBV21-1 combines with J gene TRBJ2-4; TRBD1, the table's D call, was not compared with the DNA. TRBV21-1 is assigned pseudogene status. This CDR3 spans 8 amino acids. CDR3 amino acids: CPLAIQYF. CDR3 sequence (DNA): TGCCCCCTGGCCATTCAGTACTTC.

The CDR3 DNA is TGTGCCTGGAGTACGGGACTCTCGAACACTGAAGCTTTCTTT. Translating it yields CAWSTGLSNTEAFF. The rearrangement joins TRBV30 to TRBJ1-1, with D possibly being TRBD1 (5 bases). There are 14 residues in the CDR3. Germline CDR1 reads GTSNPN; CDR2 reads SVGIG (reference sequence). Trimming took 2 bases from V and 1 from J, leaving 11 bases between them.

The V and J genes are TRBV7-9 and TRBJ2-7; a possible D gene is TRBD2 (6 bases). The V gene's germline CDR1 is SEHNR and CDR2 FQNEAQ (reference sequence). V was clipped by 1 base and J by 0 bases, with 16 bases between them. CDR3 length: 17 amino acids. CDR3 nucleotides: TGTGCCAGCAGCTTAGTTCGCGGGACCGTCTACTCCTACGAGCAGTACTTC. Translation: CASSLVRGTVYSYEQYF. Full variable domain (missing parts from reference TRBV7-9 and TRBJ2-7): DTGVSQNPRHKITKRGQNVTFRCDPISEHNRLYWYRQTLGQGPEFLTYFQNEAQLEKSRLLSDRFSAERPKGSFSTLEIQRTEQGDSAMYLCASSLVRGTVYSYEQYFGPGTRLTVT.

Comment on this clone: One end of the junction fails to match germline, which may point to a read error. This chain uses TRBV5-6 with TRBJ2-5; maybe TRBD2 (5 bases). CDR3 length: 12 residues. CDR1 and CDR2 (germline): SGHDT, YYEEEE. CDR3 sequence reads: CASSLGVVGGDF. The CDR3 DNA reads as TGTGCCAGCAGCTTGGGTGTAGTAGGAGGTGACTTC.

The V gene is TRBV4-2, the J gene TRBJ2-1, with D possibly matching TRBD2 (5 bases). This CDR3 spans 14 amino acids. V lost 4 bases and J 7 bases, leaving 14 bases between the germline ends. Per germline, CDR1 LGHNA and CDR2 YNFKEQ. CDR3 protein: CASSRQVPGNEQFF. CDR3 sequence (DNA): TGTGCCAGCAGCCGGCAAGTCCCGGGGAATGAGCAGTTCTTC.

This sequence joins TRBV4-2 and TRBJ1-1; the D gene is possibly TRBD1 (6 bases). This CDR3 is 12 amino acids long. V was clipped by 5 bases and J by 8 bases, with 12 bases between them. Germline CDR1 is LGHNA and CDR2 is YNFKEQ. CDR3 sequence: CASSGRTDEAFF. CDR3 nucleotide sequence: TGTGCCAGCAGCGGTAGGACAGACGAAGCTTTCTTT.

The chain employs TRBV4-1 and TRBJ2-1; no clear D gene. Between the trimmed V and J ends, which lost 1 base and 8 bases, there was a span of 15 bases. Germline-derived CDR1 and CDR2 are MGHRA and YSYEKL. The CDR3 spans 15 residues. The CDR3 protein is CASSQGISRKDEQFF. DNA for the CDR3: TGCGCCAGCAGCCAAGGTATCTCCAGGAAGGATGAGCAGTTCTTC.

The CDR3 DNA sequence: TGCGCCAGCAGCTCGGACGGGTGGGAGCAAGGCGGCTACACCTTC. Protein sequence: CASSSDGWEQGGYTF. The J gene is TRBJ1-2, the V gene TRBV5-1; D is undetermined. The CDR3 loop spans 15 amino acids. Germline CDR1 SGHRS, CDR2 YFSETQ. V dropped 3 bases and J dropped 8 bases, with 20 bases sitting between them.

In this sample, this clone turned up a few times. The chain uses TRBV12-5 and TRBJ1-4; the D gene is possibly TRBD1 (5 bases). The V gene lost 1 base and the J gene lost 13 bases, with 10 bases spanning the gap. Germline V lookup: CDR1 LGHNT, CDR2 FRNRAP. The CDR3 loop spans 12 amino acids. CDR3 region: CASGLGDGRLFF. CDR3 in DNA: TGTGCTAGTGGTTTGGGGGACGGGAGACTGTTTTTT.

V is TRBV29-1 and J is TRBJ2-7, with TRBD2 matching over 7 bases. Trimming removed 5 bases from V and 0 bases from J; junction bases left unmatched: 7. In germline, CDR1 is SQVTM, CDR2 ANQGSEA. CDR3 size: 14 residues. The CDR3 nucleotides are TGCAGCGTTTGGGAGGGCGGGAGCTCCTACGAGCAGTACTTC. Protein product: CSVWEGGSSYEQYF.

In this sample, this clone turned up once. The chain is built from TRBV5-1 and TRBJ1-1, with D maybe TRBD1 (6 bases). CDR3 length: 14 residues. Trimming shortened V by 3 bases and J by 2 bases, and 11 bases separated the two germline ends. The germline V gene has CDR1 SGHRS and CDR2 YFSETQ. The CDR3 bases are TGCGCCAGCAGCTCATCCAGGGGTAACACTGAAGCTTTCTTT. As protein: CASSSSRGNTEAFF.

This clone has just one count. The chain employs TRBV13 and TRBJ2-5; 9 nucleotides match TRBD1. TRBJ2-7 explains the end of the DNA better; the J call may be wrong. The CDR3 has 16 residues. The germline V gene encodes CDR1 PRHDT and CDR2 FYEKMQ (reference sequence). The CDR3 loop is CASSSPGTGFSYEQYF. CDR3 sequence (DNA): TGTGCCAGCAGCTCACCCGGGACAGGGTTCTCCTACGAGCAGTACTTC.

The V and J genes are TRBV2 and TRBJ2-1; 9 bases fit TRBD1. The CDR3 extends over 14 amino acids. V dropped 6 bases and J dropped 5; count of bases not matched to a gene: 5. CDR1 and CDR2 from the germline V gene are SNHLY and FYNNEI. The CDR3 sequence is CASRAGQGNNEQFF. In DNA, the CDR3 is TGTGCCAGCAGGGCGGGACAGGGAAACAATGAGCAGTTCTTC.

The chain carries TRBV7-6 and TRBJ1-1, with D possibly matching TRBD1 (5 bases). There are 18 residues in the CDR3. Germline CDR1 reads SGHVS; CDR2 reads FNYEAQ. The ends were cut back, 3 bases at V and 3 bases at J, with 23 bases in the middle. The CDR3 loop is CASSLAGVKGRKDTEAFF. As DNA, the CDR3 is TGTGCCAGCAGCTTGGCCGGGGTAAAGGGGCGAAAGGACACTGAAGCTTTCTTT.

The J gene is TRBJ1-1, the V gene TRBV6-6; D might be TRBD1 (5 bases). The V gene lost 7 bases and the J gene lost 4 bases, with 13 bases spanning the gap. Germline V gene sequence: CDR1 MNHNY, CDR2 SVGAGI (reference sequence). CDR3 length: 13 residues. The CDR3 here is CASITTVGTEAFF. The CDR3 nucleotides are TGTGCCAGCATCACGACAGTGGGCACTGAAGCTTTCTTT.

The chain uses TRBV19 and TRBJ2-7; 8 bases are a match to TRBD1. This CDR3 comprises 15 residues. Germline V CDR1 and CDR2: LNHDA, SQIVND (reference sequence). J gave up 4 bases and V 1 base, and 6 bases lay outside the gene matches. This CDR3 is CASSIATGGRYEQYF. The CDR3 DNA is TGTGCCAGTAGTATAGCCACAGGGGGACGGTACGAGCAGTACTTC.

CDR3 sequence (DNA): TGTGCCAGCAGTCGGGACAGAGAATATTATGGCTACACCTTC. This encodes CASSRDREYYGYTF. V and J are TRBV2 and TRBJ1-2, with 7 bases matching TRBD1. Looked up from germline, CDR1 is SNHLY and CDR2 is FYNNEI. Unmatched junction bases numbered 8, after V lost 5 bases and J lost 5 bases. This CDR3 contains 14 residues. The whole variable domain, filled in from reference TRBV2 and TRBJ1-2, reads EPEVTQTPSHQVTQMGQEVILRCVPISNHLYFYWYRQILGQKVEFLVSFYNNEISEKSEIFDDQFSVERPDGSNFTLKIRSTKLEDSAMYFCASSRDREYYGYTFGSGTRLTVV.

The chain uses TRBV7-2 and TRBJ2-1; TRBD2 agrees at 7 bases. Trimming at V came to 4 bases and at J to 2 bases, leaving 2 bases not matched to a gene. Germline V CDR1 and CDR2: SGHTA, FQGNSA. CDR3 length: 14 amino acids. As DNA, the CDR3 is TGTGCCAGCAGCTCTGCGGGAGCCTACAATGAGCAGTTCTTC. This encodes CASSSAGAYNEQFF.

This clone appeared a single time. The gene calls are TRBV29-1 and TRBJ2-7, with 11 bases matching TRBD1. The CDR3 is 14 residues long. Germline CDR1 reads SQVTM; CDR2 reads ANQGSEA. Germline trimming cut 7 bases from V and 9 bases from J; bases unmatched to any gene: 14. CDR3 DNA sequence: TGCAGCGCCTCCGGACAGGGGGCGCGGGGGGGGCAGTACTTC. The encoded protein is CSASGQGARGGQYF.

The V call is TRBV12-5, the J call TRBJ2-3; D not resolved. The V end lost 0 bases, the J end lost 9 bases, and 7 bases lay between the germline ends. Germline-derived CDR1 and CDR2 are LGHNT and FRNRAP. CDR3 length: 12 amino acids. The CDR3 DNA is TGTGCTAGTGGTTTGGTCGTGGACACGCAGTATTTT. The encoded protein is CASGLVVDTQYF.

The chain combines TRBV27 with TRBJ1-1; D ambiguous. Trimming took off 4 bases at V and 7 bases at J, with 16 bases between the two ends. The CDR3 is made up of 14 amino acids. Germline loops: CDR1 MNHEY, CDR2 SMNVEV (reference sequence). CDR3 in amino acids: CASSSFFREREAFF. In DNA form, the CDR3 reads TGTGCCAGCAGTTCCTTTTTTCGGGAGCGTGAAGCTTTCTTT.

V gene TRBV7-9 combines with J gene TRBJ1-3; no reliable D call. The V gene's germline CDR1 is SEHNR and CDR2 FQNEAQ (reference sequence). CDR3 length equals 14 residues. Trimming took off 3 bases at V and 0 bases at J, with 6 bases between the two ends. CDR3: CASSFSISGNTIYF. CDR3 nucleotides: TGTGCCAGCAGCTTCTCCATCTCTGGAAACACCATATATTTT.

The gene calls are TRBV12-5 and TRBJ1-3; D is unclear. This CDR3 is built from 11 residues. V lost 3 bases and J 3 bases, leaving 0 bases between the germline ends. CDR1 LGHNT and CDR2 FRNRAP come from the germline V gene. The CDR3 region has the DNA TGTGCTAGTGGTTTTGGAAACACCATATATTTT. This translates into CASGFGNTIYF.

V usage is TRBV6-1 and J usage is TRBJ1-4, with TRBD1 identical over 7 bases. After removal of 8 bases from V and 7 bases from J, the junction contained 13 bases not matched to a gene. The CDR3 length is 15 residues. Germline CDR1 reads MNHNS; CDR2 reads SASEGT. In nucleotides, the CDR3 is TGTGCCAGCGGAACAACAGGGGCTGGGGGTGAAAAACTGTTTTTT. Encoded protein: CASGTTGAGGEKLFF.